The rows below give T cell receptor beta chains drawn from one sample of a study of T-cell memory formation after mild COVID-19. TCRdb re-called the 5' RACE reads through MiXCR, storing one row per CDR3 protein. This sample has some 260,000 distinct CDR3 sequences; roughly 17% occur once, and the top ten carry 3.5%. Material for sequencing was PBMCs or a T cell subset sorted from them (not recorded which). These receptors all stem from a young man who had mild COVID-19 (a few samples of this study predate the infection). Cell type and time point are not known. Both conserved end residues are part of each CDR3. D genes are given only for firm matches. Clone size is given for some rows only: seen once, a few or many times, or a class if the clone is expanded.

few	TRBV20-1	TRBJ2-2	.	CSARVVTGELFF	TGCAGTGCTAGAGTTGTAACCGGGGAGCTGTTTTTT
.	TRBV19	TRBJ1-5	.	CASSELSLQPQHF	TGTGCCAGTTCCGAACTCTCCCTTCAGCCACAGCATTTT
.	TRBV7-9	TRBJ1-6	.	CASSLGLQGPNLHF	TGTGCCAGCAGCTTAGGCTTACAGGGTCCCAATCTCCACTTT
many	TRBV7-2	TRBJ2-5	TRBD2	CASSLRRGAAARETQYF	TGTGCCAGCAGCTTAAGGCGGGGGGCCGCGGCTCGCGAGACCCAGTACTTC
few	TRBV2	TRBJ2-5	.	CASSEMKETQYF	TGTGCCAGCAGTGAAATGAAAGAGACCCAGTACTTC
few	TRBV3-1	TRBJ2-6	.	CASSQDSVLTF	TGTGCCAGCAGCCAAGACTCCGTCCTGACTTTC
few	TRBV12-3/TRBV12-4	TRBJ2-7	.	CASSPGWGPYEQYF	TGTGCCAGCAGTCCCGGGTGGGGCCCCTACGAGCAGTACTTC
.	TRBV9	TRBJ1-1	.	CASSKGQFNTEAFF	TGTGCCAGCAGCAAAGGACAGTTTAACACTGAAGCTTTCTTT
.	TRBV15	TRBJ2-7	.	CATSRGGTAVGEQYF	TGTGCCACCAGCAGAGGAGGGACGGCTGTAGGGGAGCAGTACTTC
many	TRBV11-2	TRBJ1-1	.	CASSLVHSTEAFF	TGTGCCAGCAGCTTAGTGCACAGCACTGAAGCTTTCTTT
.	TRBV7-8	TRBJ2-5	.	CASSFNLDPEGETQYF	TGTGCCAGCAGCTTTAACTTGGACCCTGAGGGGGAGACCCAGTACTTC
few	TRBV4-3	TRBJ2-3	.	CASSQLRLPTDTQYF	TGCGCCAGCAGCCAACTCCGACTACCCACAGATACGCAGTATTTT
.	TRBV7-6	TRBJ2-2	.	CASSRLGLVGELFF	TGTGCCAGCAGCCGGCTAGGGTTGGTCGGGGAGCTGTTTTTT
few	TRBV5-1	TRBJ2-3	.	CASSRTRSPDTQYF	TGCGCCAGCAGCAGAACCAGGTCCCCAGATACGCAGTATTTT
few	TRBV9	TRBJ1-5	.	CASSEEGGNQPQHF	TGTGCCAGCTCCGAGGAGGGGGGCAATCAGCCCCAGCATTTT
.	TRBV5-1	TRBJ1-1	TRBD1	CASNTGGVSTEAFF	TGCGCCAGCAACACAGGGGGAGTATCCACTGAAGCTTTCTTT
.	TRBV5-1	TRBJ2-6	.	CASSLDGSGANILTF	TGCGCCAGCAGCTTGGATGGGTCTGGGGCCAACATCCTGACTTTC
.	TRBV12-5	TRBJ1-1	.	CASGLQGSNTEAFF	TGTGCTAGTGGTTTGCAGGGCTCGAACACTGAAGCTTTCTTT
few	TRBV6-5	TRBJ1-5	.	CASSSVTGNQPQHF	TGTGCCAGCAGTTCCGTGACGGGGAATCAGCCCCAGCATTTT
.	TRBV4-3	TRBJ1-6	TRBD1	CASSQDRERTPLHF	TGCGCCAGCAGCCAGGACAGGGAACGGACACCCCTCCACTTT
many	TRBV12-3/TRBV12-4	TRBJ1-4	TRBD1	CASSLRQGDEKLFF	TGTGCCAGCAGTTTACGGCAGGGGGATGAAAAACTGTTTTTT
.	TRBV7-2	TRBJ2-3	TRBD2	CASSLLGLASGGDTQYF	TGTGCCAGCAGCTTACTGGGCTTGGCTAGCGGGGGGGATACGCAGTATTTT
few	TRBV5-6	TRBJ2-4	TRBD1	CASSRQGAKNIQYF	TGTGCCAGCAGCCGACAGGGGGCCAAAAACATTCAGTACTTC
few	TRBV7-8	TRBJ1-5	.	CASSSREETPQHF	TGTGCCAGCAGCTCACGTGAGGAGACGCCCCAGCATTTT
few	TRBV7-2	TRBJ2-5	.	CASSLGQKQETQYF	TGTGCCAGCAGCTTAGGACAAAAGCAGGAGACCCAGTACTTC
many	TRBV20-1	TRBJ1-6	TRBD1	CSARDRGSPLHF	TGCAGTGCGAGGGACAGGGGATCACCCCTCCACTTT
few	TRBV3-1	TRBJ2-5	.	CASSHPAIEETQYF	TGTGCCAGCAGCCATCCGGCAATCGAGGAGACCCAGTACTTC
few	TRBV7-9	TRBJ2-5	.	CASSPRARTAVQETQYF	TGTGCCAGCAGCCCCCGAGCCCGGACAGCCGTTCAAGAGACCCAGTACTTC
.	TRBV4-2	TRBJ2-3	TRBD2	CASRLAGGPGTDTQYF	TGTGCCAGCAGACTAGCGGGGGGGCCCGGCACAGATACGCAGTATTTT
.	TRBV28	TRBJ1-2	.	CASSLVGRANYGYTF	TGTGCCAGCAGTTTAGTTGGCAGGGCTAACTATGGCTACACCTTC
.	TRBV7-9	TRBJ1-5	.	CASSLGSGNSNQPQHF	TGTGCCAGCAGTTTGGGTTCCGGAAATAGCAATCAGCCCCAGCATTTT
.	TRBV5-1	TRBJ1-1	.	CASSWAGNTEAFF	TGCGCCAGCAGCTGGGCGGGGAACACTGAAGCTTTCTTT
many	TRBV5-1	TRBJ2-4	.	CASSLAGVKNIQYF	TGCGCCAGCAGCTTGGCCGGGGTCAAAAACATTCAGTACTTC
few	TRBV7-8	TRBJ2-1	TRBD2	CASSLTSRGLAVANEQFF	TGTGCCAGCAGCTTAACTTCGCGCGGACTAGCAGTAGCAAATGAGCAGTTCTTC
.	TRBV4-1	TRBJ1-6	.	CASSQDLRPAGYSPLHF	TGCGCCAGCAGCCAAGATTTGCGCCCCGCGGGGTATTCACCCCTCCACTTT
few	TRBV7-9	TRBJ1-2	.	CASSLDVGYTF	TGTGCCAGCAGCTTAGACGTTGGCTACACCTTC
few	TRBV10-3	TRBJ2-1	.	CAISESGRGHDYNEQFF	TGTGCCATCAGTGAGTCGGGCAGGGGTCACGACTACAATGAGCAGTTCTTC
.	TRBV3-1	TRBJ2-7	TRBD1	CASRDTGGFRSEQYF	TGTGCCAGCAGGGACACAGGGGGCTTTCGTAGCGAGCAGTACTTC